A single T cell receptor (beta chain) is shown here with its context. TCRdb keeps only in-frame clones here, not all; method: immunoSEQ multiplex PCR. This repertoire shows about 71,000 clones, roughly 97% found once; its top ten account for approximately 0.2%. The sample originates from a study of technical replicates of blood from a handful of donors. Trimming took off 3 bases at V and 8 bases at J, with 19 bases between the two ends. This CDR3 region has 15 residues. Germline V gene sequence: CDR1 MNHEY, CDR2 SVGAGI. Sequenced: T cells isolated from PBMCs. The clonotype comes from a human donor in good health. The chain couples TRBV6-5 to TRBJ1-2; D is possibly TRBD1 (6 bases). The chain's CDR3 is CASSYRGAGQGGYTF. The CDR3 DNA reads as TGTGCCAGCAGTTATCGGGGGGCCGGGCAAGGAGGCTACACCTTC.